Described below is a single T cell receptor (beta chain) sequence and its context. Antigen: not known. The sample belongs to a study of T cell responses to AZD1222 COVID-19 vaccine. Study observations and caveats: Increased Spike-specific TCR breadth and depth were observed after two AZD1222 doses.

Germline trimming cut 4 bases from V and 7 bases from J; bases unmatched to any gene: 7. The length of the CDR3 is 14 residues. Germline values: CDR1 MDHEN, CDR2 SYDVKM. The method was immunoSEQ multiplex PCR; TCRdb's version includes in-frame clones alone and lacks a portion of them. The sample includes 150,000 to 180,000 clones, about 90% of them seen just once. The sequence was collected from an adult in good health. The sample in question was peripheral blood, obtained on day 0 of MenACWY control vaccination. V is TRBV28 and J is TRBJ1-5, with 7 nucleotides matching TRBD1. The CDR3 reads CASSSGQVRQPQHF. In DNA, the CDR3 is TGTGCCAGCAGTTCAGGACAGGTCCGCCAGCCCCAGCATTTT.